The 2 T cell receptor beta chains reported below all come from one sample, sequenced in a study of T-cell reconstitution after alpha-beta-depleted transplantation in children. TCRbeta library construction was performed incorporating unique molecular identifiers. TCRdb reprocessed the PCR reads with MiXCR, giving one entry per CDR3 protein. The sample records approximately 85,000 distinct CDR3 sequences, 15% to 18% being singletons. The sample in question was PBMCs, mostly from graft donor cells, obtained 180 days after TCRalphabeta/CD19-depleted stem cell transplant. The source is a male patient aged 2 to 10 who had a stem cell transplant for acute lymphoblastic leukemia, so the T cells may come from the graft donor.

This chain links TRBV29-1 with TRBJ1-1, with TRBD1 matching over 7 bases. The length of the CDR3 is 14 residues. The V and J ends lost 3 bases and 5 bases, in that order; junction bases with no gene match: 9. Per germline, CDR1 SQVTM and CDR2 ANQGSEA. CDR3 sequence reads: CSVESRQGWTEAFF. CDR3 nucleotide sequence: TGCAGCGTTGAGAGCCGACAGGGTTGGACTGAAGCTTTCTTT.

The rearrangement links TRBV4-2 to TRBJ1-2; TRBD1 is a possible D gene (5 bases). Germline V gene sequence: CDR1 LGHNA, CDR2 YNFKEQ. The CDR3 is made up of 13 amino acids. V was cut by 0 bases and J by 8 bases, with 10 bases left in between. The CDR3 region is CASSQEGTSGYTF. The CDR3 coding sequence is TGTGCCAGCAGCCAAGAAGGGACGTCGGGCTACACCTTC.